This T cell receptor (beta chain) was identified in a study of post-analysis software for immune sequencing data. As for the study in general: The disease courses covered relapsing-remitting, secondary progressive and progressive-relapsing multiple sclerosis.

On this clonotype itself: What it binds is unknown.

The CDR3 has 15 amino acids. Germline assignment: CDR1 SQVTM and CDR2 ANQGSEA. The ends lost 6 bases at V and 0 bases at J; junction bases unmatched: 5. Unique molecular identifiers tagged the TCR beta cDNA libraries. cDNA molecules numbering 450,000 to 650,000 came from approximately 1 to 10 million T cells. TCRdb redid the calling of the PCR reads with MiXCR, one entry per CDR3 protein. The sample yields fewer than 600,000 distinct CDR3 sequences, around 40% seen once. General study points: Samples made in the same batch grouped tightly together by F measure. TRBV5-6, TRBV5-1 and TRBV20-1 were among four or five TRBV segments more frequent in patients than controls. Compared with controls, patients showed significantly lower normalized Chao1 diversity.

The receptor was isolated from a girl aged 5 to 17 with multiple sclerosis. This sequence joins TRBV29-1 and TRBJ2-1; the match to TRBD2 covers 10 bases. The sample comprised blood. CDR3 bases: TGCAGCGTAGGGACTAGCGTAAGCTCCTACAATGAGCAGTTCTTC. Translated, it gives CSVGTSVSSYNEQFF.